Following are 9 T cell receptor beta chains from one sample sequenced in a study of T cell changes during pregnancy in multiple sclerosis. Only in-frame clones appear in the TCRdb table, and some are missing; sequencing was by immunoSEQ multiplex PCR. The data contain more than 25,000 clones, around 91% of them singletons. The starting material was CD8+ T cells from peripheral blood mononuclear cells, obtained in the second trimester of pregnancy. These receptors originate from a female donor in good health, enrolled as a control in a pregnancy study.

The V and J genes are TRBV7-2 and TRBJ1-2, with 8 bases matching TRBD1. V shed 5 bases, J shed 4 bases, and the junction held 6 bases outside the gene matches. Germline CDR1 reads SGHTA; CDR2 reads FQGNSA. The CDR3 is made up of 14 amino acids. CDR3 residues: CASSTLTGGYGYTF. CDR3 bases: TGTGCCAGCAGCACGTTAACAGGGGGCTATGGCTACACCTTC.

CDR3 in DNA: TGTGCCAGCAGCCCGGGGACAGGGAGTAACAATCAGCCCCAGCATTTT. Encoded protein: CASSPGTGSNNQPQHF. This chain uses TRBV7-9 with TRBJ1-5; 9 bases agree with TRBD1. Germline CDR1 and CDR2: SEHNR and FQNEAQ (reference sequence). With 5 bases clipped from V and 3 bases from J, the junction kept 8 bases outside the gene matches. The CDR3 length is 16 residues.

This clone was seen only once. The V gene is TRBV4-1, the J gene TRBJ2-7; 10 bases agree with TRBD2. Trimming removed 8 bases from V and 6 bases from J; junction bases left unmatched: 10. Looked up from germline, CDR1 is MGHRA and CDR2 is YSYEKL. CDR3 length: 14 amino acids. CDR3 sequence reads: CASRPGSGGSEQYF. DNA for the CDR3: TGCGCCAGCCGCCCGGGTAGCGGGGGGTCCGAGCAGTACTTC.

V and J are TRBV30 and TRBJ1-2, with D uncertain. Germline CDR1 is GTSNPN and CDR2 is SVGIG (reference sequence). The CDR3 contains 14 residues. Trimming removed 0 bases from V and 3 bases from J, with 11 bases in between. CDR3 nucleotide sequence: TGTGCCTGGAGTGTACTGGCGGATCACTATGGCTACACCTTC. This translates into CAWSVLADHYGYTF.

The chain couples TRBV28 to TRBJ1-2; 7 positions agree with TRBD1. This CDR3 contains 16 residues. CDR1 and CDR2 (germline): MDHEN, SYDVKM. The junction had 13 bases not matched to a gene; V was cut back by 5 bases and J by 4 bases. The CDR3: CASSLFRGADPYGYTF. The CDR3 DNA follows: TGTGCCAGCAGTCTATTCAGGGGGGCAGATCCCTATGGCTACACCTTC.

The rearrangement links TRBV6-5 to TRBJ2-6; D is undetermined. V was trimmed by 4 bases and J by 0 bases, leaving 7 bases between them. CDR1 MNHEY and CDR2 SVGAGI come from the germline V gene. This CDR3 region has 15 residues. The CDR3 sequence: CASSFHSSGANVLTF. CDR3 DNA: TGTGCCAGCAGTTTTCACAGCTCTGGGGCCAACGTCCTGACTTTC.

The chain has TRBV11-1 and TRBJ1-2; 10 bases align to TRBD1. Germline CDR1 SGHAT, CDR2 FQDESV (reference sequence). J gave up 4 bases and V 0 bases, and 14 bases lay outside the gene matches. The CDR3 is made up of 19 amino acids. CDR3 DNA sequence: TGTGCCAGCAGCTTAGCCTGGGACAGGGGACAATTATACTTCTATGGCTACACCTTC. This encodes CASSLAWDRGQLYFYGYTF.

The V and J genes are TRBV6-1 and TRBJ1-1; weak D call: TRBD1 (6 bases). CDR3 length equals 16 residues. Per the germline V gene, CDR1 is MNHNS and CDR2 is SASEGT. V was clipped by 2 bases and J by 3 bases, with 16 bases between them. The CDR3 loop reads CASSESLPGGHTEAFF. CDR3 in DNA: TGTGCCAGCAGTGAATCTCTTCCGGGGGGGCACACTGAAGCTTTCTTT.

The chain links TRBV6-5 to TRBJ1-2, with D unresolved. This CDR3 is 13 amino acids long. With 2 bases removed from V and 6 bases from J, the gap between germline ends came to 10 bases. Germline V CDR1 and CDR2: MNHEY, SVGAGI. The DNA of the CDR3 is TGTGCCAGCAGTTACGGCCAGGCTCATGGCTACACCTTC. Residues: CASSYGQAHGYTF.